The present T cell receptor (beta chain) was sequenced within a study of blood T cell repertoires in COVID-19. Study in general: T cells, B-cell-depleted T cells, or PBMCs supplied cDNA or gDNA.

Enrollees, about 18 to 89 years old, lived in 20 to 25 US areas. Each participant's cohort was designated according to participant-reported clinical history. Sequenced by immunoSEQ multiplex PCR; TCRdb stores in-frame clones only, minus some. The sample has about 200,000 clones, more than 65% seen once. The CDR3 runs to 15 residues. In germline, CDR1 is MNHEY, CDR2 SMNVEV (reference sequence). Trimming at V came to 8 bases and at J to 4 bases, leaving 10 bases not matched to a gene. V and J are TRBV27 and TRBJ2-2; 7 nucleotides match TRBD2. The TCR comes from a woman aged 50 to 60 with acute COVID-19. The specimen sequenced was PBMCs or T cells enriched from blood (not recorded which). CDR3: CASRAYGGGTGELFF. The CDR3 DNA is TGTGCCAGCCGTGCTTATGGGGGGGGCACCGGGGAGCTGTTTTTT.